This paragraph reports one T cell receptor (beta chain). This entry comes from a study of cytomegalovirus exposure and HLA in healthy donors. Deletions cut 3 bases from V and 7 bases from J, with 18 bases between. The CDR3 has 15 residues. The V gene's germline CDR1 is PRHDT and CDR2 FYEKMQ (reference sequence). Data came from immunoSEQ multiplex PCR; TCRdb stores just in-frame clones and leaves some out. This table holds 98,000 or so clones, around 85% found once. The chain employs TRBV13 and TRBJ1-2, with unresolved D. Sequenced input: PBMCs. This TCR derives from a woman aged 18-29 years in good health and CMV-seronegative. The CDR3 spells CASSFLSQEYRGYTF. In DNA, the CDR3 is TGTGCCAGCAGCTTCCTTAGTCAAGAATATCGTGGCTACACCTTC.